This T cell receptor beta chain comes out of a study of PD-L1 blockade in urothelial cancer. On the study more broadly: Patients had been given 0 to 3 earlier chemotherapy regimens. The authors examined blood 3 weeks (second dose) and 6 weeks after treatment start.

Some clones are missing from TCRdb's copy, which holds only in-frame ones; the method was immunoSEQ multiplex PCR. The sample has more than 15,000 clones; roughly 87% are singletons. V shed 5 bases and J 4 bases; nucleotides not matched to a gene: 5. The CDR3 totals 14 residues. Germline-derived CDR1 and CDR2 are MDHEN and SYDVKM. The starting material was PBMCs, obtained around atezolizumab (anti-PD-L1) treatment. The chain is built from TRBV28 and TRBJ2-1; 7 bases fit TRBD1. This TCR came from a man between 45 and 60 years old with urothelial cancer. CDR3 nucleotide sequence: TGTGCCAGCAGTCCCGGGACAGATTACAATGAGCAGTTCTTC. As protein: CASSPGTDYNEQFF.